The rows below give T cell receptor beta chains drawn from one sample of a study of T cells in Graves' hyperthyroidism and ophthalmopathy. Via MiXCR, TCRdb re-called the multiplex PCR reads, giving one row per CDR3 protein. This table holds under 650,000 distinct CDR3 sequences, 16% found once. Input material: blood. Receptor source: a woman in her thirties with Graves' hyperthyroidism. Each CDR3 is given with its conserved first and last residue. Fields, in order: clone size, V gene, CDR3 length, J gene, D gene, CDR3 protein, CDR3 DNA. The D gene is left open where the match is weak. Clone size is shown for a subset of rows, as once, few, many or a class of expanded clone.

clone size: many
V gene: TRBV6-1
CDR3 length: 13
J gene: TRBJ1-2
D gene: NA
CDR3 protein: CASIDPNGNGYTF
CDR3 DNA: TGTGCCAGCATCGACCCCAATGGAAATGGCTACACCTTC

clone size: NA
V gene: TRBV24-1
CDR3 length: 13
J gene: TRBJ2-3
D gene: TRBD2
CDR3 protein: CATSLGGSDTQYF
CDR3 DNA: TGTGCCACCAGTTTGGGGGGGTCAGATACGCAGTATTTT

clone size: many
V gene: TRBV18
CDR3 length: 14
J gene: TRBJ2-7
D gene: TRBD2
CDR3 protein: CASSPGGSYYEQYF
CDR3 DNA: TGTGCCAGCTCACCTGGCGGGAGTTACTACGAGCAGTACTTC

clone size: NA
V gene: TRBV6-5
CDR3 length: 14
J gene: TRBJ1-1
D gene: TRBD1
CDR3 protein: CASSYRSGGTKAFF
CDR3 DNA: TGTGCCAGCAGTTACCGGTCAGGGGGTACTAAAGCTTTCTTT

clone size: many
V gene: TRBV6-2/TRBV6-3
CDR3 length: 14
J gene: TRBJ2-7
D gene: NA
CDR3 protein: CASFTPGHSYEQYF
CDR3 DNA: TGTGCCAGCTTCACCCCGGGACACTCCTACGAGCAGTACTTC

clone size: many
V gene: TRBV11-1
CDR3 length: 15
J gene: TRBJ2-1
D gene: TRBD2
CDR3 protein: CASSLTSGFLNEQFF
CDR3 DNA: TGTGCCAGCAGCCTGACTAGCGGATTCCTCAATGAGCAGTTCTTC

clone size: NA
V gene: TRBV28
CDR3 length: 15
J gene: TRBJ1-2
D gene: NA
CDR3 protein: CASSLIGAPEGGYTF
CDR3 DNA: TGTGCCAGCAGTTTAATAGGAGCGCCGGAAGGTGGCTACACCTTC

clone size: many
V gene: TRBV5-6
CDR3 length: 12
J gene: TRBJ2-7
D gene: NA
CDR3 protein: CASSYTGNEQYF
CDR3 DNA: TGTGCCAGCAGCTATACAGGGAACGAGCAGTACTTC

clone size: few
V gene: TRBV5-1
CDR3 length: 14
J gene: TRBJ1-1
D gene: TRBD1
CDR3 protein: CASSFWDRGTEAFF
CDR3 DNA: TGCGCCAGCAGCTTCTGGGACAGGGGCACTGAAGCTTTCTTT

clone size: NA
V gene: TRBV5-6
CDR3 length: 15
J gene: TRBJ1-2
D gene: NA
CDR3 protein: CASSLPTTANYGYTF
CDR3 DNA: TGTGCCAGCAGCTTACCGACAACTGCTAACTATGGCTACACCTTC

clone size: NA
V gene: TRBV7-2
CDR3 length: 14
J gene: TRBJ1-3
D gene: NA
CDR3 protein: CASSFGAAGNTIYF
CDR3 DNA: TGTGCCAGCAGCTTCGGGGCAGCTGGAAACACCATATATTTT

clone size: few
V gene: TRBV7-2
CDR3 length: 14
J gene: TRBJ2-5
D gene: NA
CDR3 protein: CASSLLSGRETQYF
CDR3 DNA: TGTGCCAGCAGCTTATTGTCAGGGCGGGAGACCCAGTACTTC

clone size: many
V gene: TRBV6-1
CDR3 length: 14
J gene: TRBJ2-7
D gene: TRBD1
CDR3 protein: CASRSDRELHEQYF
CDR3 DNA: TGTGCCAGCAGGTCAGACAGGGAACTGCACGAGCAGTACTTC

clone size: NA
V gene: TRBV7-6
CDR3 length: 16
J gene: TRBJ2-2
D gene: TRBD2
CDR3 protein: CASSFLAGESTGELFF
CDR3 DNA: TGTGCCAGCAGCTTCCTAGCGGGAGAGTCAACCGGGGAGCTGTTTTTT

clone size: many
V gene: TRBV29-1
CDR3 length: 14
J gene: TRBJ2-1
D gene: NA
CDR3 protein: CSVAGTEGGHEQFF
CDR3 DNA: TGCAGCGTGGCCGGGACTGAGGGGGGCCATGAGCAGTTCTTC

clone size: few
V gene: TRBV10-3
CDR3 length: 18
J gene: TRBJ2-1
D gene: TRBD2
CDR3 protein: CAISDLGTSGRSGNEQFF
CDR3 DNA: TGTGCCATCAGTGACCTCGGGACTAGCGGGAGATCGGGCAATGAGCAGTTCTTC

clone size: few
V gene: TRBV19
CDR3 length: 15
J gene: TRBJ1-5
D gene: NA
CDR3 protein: CASSVTSGANQPQHF
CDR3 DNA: TGTGCCAGTAGCGTTACGTCAGGGGCCAATCAGCCCCAGCATTTT

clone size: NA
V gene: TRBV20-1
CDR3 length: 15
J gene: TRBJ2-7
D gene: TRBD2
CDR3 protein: CSARDIQRESYEQYF
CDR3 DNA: TGCAGTGCTAGAGATATCCAGCGGGAGAGCTACGAGCAGTACTTC

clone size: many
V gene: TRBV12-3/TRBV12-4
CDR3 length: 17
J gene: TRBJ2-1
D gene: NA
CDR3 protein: CASNPTSRYGGRNEQFF
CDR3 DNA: TGTGCCAGCAACCCTACTAGTAGGTACGGGGGGCGGAATGAGCAGTTCTTC

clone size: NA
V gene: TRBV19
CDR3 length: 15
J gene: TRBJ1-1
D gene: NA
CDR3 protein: CASSIGGQWASEAFF
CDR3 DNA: TGTGCCAGTAGTATTGGCGGGCAGTGGGCCTCTGAAGCTTTCTTT

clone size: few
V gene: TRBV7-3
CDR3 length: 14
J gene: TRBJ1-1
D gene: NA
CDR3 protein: CASSLGGLDTEAFF
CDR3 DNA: TGTGCCAGCAGCTTGGGGGGGCTGGATACTGAAGCTTTCTTT

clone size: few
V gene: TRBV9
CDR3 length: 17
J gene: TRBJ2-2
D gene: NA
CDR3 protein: CASSVPQQGGNTGELFF
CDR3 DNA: TGTGCCAGCAGCGTACCCCAACAGGGAGGAAACACCGGGGAGCTGTTTTTT

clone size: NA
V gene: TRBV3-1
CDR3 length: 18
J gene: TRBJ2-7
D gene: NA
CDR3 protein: CASSQEGLPHRGGYEQYF
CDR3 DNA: TGTGCCAGCAGCCAAGAGGGACTCCCGCATCGGGGAGGTTACGAGCAGTACTTC

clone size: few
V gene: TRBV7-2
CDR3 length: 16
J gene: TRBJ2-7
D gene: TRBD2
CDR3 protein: CASSLGRQWTSGEQYF
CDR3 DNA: TGTGCCAGCAGCTTAGGGAGACAGTGGACTAGTGGGGAGCAGTACTTC

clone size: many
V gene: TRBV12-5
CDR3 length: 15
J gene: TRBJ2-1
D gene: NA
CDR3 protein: CASGLWQGGINEQFF
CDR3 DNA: TGTGCTAGTGGTTTGTGGCAGGGGGGAATCAATGAGCAGTTCTTC

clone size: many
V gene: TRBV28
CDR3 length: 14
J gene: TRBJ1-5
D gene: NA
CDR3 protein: CASSLSLEDQPQHF
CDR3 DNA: TGTGCCAGCAGTTTATCCCTGGAAGATCAGCCCCAGCATTTT

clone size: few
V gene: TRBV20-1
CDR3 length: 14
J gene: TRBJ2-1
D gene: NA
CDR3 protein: CSARGGLSYNEQFF
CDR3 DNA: TGCAGTGCTAGAGGCGGACTCTCCTACAATGAGCAGTTCTTC

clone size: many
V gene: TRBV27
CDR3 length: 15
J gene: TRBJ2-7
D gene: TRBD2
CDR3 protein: CASSSGLAGVHEQYF
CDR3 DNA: TGTGCCAGCAGTTCGGGACTAGCGGGAGTCCACGAGCAGTACTTC

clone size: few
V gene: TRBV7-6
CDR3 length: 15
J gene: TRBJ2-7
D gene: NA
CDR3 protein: CASSPEGGTSYEQYF
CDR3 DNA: TGTGCCAGCAGCCCGGAGGGGGGCACCTCCTACGAGCAGTACTTC

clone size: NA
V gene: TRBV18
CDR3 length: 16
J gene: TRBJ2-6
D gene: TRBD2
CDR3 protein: CASSANGGSGANVLTF
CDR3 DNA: TGTGCCAGCTCTGCTAACGGGGGGTCCGGGGCCAACGTCCTGACTTTC

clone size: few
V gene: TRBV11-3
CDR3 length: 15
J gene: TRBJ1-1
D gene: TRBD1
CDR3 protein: CASRLGASGGTEAFF
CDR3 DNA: TGTGCCAGCCGACTCGGGGCGTCAGGGGGGACTGAAGCTTTCTTT

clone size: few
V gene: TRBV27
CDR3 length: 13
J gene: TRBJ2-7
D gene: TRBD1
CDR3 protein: CASRDRGNYEQYF
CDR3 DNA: TGTGCCAGCAGAGACAGGGGAAACTACGAGCAGTACTTC

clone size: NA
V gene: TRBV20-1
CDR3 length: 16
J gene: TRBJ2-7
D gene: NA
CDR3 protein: CSARPPRRLASREQYF
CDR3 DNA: TGCAGTGCTAGACCCCCTCGAAGGCTAGCATCAAGAGAGCAGTACTTC

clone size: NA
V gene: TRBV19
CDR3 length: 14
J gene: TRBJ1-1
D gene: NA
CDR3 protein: CASSIQGSTPEAFF
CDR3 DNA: TGTGCCAGTAGTATACAGGGATCTACCCCTGAAGCTTTCTTT

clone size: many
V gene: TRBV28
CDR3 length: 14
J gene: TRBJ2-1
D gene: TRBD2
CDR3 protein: CASMVLRGNNEQFF
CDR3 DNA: TGTGCCAGCATGGTATTGCGGGGGAACAATGAGCAGTTCTTC

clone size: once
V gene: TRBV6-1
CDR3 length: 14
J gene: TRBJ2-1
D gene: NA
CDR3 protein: CAGNSGGPPNEQFF
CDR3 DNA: TGTGCCGGCAATAGCGGAGGGCCCCCCAATGAGCAGTTCTTC

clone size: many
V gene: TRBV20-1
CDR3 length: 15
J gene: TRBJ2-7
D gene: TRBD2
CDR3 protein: CSAGSGTRGSYEQYF
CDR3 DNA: TGCAGTGCTGGATCCGGGACTAGAGGCTCCTACGAGCAGTACTTC

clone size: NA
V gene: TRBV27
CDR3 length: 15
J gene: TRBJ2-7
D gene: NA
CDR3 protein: CASRTLGGSSYEQYF
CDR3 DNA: TGTGCCAGCCGTACTTTAGGGGGAAGCTCCTACGAGCAGTACTTC

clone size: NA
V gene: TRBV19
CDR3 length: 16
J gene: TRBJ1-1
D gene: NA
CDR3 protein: CASSIFLGARDTEAFF
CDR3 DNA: TGTGCCAGTAGTATCTTTTTGGGGGCGCGGGACACTGAAGCTTTCTTT

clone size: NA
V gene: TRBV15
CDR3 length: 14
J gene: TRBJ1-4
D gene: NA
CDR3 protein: CATSRGGPFEKLFF
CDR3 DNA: TGTGCCACCAGCAGAGGAGGACCCTTTGAAAAACTGTTTTTT

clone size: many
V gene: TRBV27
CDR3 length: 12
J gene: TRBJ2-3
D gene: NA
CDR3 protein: CASRTDADTQYF
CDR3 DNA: TGTGCCAGCAGGACAGACGCAGATACGCAGTATTTT

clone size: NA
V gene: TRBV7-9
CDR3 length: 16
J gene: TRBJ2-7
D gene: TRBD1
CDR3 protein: CASSNTLGQGANEQYF
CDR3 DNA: TGTGCCAGCAGCAACACGTTGGGACAGGGGGCGAACGAGCAGTACTTC

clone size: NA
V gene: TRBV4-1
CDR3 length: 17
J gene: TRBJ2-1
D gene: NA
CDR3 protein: CASSQEVWSPGVNEQFF
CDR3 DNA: TGCGCCAGCAGCCAAGAGGTTTGGTCACCTGGGGTAAATGAGCAGTTCTTC

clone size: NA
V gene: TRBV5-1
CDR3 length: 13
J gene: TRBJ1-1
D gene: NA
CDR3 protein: CASSVGSGTETFF
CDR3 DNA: NA

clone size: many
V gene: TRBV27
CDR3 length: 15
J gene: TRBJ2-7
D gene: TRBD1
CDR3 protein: CASSLTGGSFYEQYF
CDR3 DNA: TGTGCCAGCAGTTTGACAGGGGGTAGCTTCTACGAGCAGTACTTC

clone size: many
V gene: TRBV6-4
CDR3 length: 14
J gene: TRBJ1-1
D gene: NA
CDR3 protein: CASSDGVRVTEAFF
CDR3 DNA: TGTGCCAGCAGTGATGGGGTCAGGGTCACTGAAGCTTTCTTT

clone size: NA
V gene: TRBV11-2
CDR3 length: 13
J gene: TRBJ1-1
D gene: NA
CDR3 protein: CASSLVSQGEAFF
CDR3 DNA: TGTGCCAGCAGCTTAGTTTCCCAAGGGGAAGCTTTCTTT